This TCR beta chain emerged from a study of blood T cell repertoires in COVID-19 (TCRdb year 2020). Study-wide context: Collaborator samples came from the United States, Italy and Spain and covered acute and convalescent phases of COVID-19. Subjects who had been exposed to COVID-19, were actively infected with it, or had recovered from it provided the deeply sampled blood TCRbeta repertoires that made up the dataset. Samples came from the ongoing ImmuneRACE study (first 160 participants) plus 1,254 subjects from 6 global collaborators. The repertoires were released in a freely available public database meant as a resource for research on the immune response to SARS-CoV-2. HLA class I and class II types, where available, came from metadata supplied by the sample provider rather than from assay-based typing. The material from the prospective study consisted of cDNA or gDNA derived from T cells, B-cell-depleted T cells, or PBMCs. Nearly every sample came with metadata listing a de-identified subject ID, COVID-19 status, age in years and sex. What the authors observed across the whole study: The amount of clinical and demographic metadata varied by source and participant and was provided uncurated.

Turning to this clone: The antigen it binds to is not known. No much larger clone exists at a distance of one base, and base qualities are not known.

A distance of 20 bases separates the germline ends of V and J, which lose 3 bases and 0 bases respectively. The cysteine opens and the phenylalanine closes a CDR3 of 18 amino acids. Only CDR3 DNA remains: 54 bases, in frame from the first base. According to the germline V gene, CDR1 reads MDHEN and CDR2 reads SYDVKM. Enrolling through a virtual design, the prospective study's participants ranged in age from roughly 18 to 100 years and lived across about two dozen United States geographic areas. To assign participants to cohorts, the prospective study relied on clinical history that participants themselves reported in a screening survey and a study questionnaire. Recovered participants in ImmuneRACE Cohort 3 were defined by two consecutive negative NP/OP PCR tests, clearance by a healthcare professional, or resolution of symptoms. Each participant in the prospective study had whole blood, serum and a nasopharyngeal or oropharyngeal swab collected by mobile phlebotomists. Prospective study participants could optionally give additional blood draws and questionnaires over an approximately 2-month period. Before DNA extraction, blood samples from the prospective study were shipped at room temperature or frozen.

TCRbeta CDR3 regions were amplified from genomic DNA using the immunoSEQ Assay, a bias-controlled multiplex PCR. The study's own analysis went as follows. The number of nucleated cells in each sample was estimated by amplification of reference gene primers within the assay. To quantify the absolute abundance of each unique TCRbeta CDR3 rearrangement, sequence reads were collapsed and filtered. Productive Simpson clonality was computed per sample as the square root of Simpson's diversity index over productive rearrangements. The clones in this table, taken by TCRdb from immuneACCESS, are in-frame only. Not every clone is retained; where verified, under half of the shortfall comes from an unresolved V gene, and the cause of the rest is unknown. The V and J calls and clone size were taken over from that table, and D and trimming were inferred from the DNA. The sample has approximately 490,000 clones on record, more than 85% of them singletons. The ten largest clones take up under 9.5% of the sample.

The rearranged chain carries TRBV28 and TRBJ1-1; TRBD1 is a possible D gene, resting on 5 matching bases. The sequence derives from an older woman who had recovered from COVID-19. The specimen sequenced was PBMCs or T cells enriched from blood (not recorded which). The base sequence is TGTGCCAGCAGTTTTAGTAAGGAAGGGGCAATCATGAACACTGAAGCTTTCTTT. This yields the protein CASSFSKEGAIMNTEAFF.